This T cell receptor beta chain was recorded in a study of T cell changes during pregnancy in multiple sclerosis. Profiling relied on immunoSEQ multiplex PCR, and the TCRdb table lists in-frame clones only, not all of them. Found here are tens of thousands of clones, approximately 92% of them singletons; the top ten hold about 2%. This clone appeared once. One junction end does not reproduce the germline sequence, and a read error may be involved. Germline CDR1 and CDR2: KGHSH and LQKENI. The length of the CDR3 is 12 residues. The receptor comes from a female donor with multiple sclerosis, enrolled in a pregnancy study. J is TRBJ2-7 and V is TRBV18; TRBD1 is a possible D gene (6 bases). The sample consisted of peripheral blood, taken in the second trimester of pregnancy. CDR3 coding DNA: TGTGCCAGCTCACCAGAACAGGGAAGTCGTGACTTC. Its protein is CASSPEQGSRDF. Looking up the rest from reference TRBV18 and TRBJ2-7 gives the full variable domain: NAGVMQNPRHLVRRRGQEARLRCSPMKGHSHVYWYRQLPEEGLKFMVYLQKENIIDESGMPKERFSAEFPKEGPSILRIQQVVRGDSAAYFCASSPEQGSRDFGPGTRLTVT.